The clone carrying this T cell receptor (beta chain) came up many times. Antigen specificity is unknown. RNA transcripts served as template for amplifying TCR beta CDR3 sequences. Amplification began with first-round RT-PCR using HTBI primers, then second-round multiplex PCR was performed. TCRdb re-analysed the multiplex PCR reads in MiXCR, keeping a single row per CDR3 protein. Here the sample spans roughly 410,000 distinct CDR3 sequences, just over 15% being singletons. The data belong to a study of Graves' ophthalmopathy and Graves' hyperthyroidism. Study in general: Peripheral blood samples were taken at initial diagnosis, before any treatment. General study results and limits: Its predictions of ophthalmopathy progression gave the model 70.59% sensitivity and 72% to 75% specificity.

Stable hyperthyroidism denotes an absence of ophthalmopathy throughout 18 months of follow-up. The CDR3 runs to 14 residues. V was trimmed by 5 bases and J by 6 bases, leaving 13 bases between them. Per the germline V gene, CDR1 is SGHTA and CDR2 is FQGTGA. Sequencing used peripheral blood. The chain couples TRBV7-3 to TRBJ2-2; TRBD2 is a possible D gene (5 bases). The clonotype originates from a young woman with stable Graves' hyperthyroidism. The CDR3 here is CASSHDYPPGELFF. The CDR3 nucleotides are TGTGCCAGCAGCCACGACTACCCTCCCGGGGAGCTGTTTTTT.